These 32 T cell receptor beta chains share one sample of origin, sequenced in a study of radiotherapy plus CTLA-4 blockade in lung cancer. Here immunoSEQ multiplex PCR was the method, and the copy in TCRdb shows in-frame clones only, minus some. Of some 80,000 clones in the sample, 70% to 85% are singletons; the top ten hold approximately 0.73%. The sample consisted of peripheral blood, taken from a patient treated with radiotherapy plus ipilimumab. The receptors stem from a human donor with non-small cell lung cancer who had stable disease on radiotherapy plus ipilimumab.

This clone was observed a single time. DNA of the CDR3: TGTGCCAGCAGGCAGCCGGGACACGAAAAACTGTTTTTT. It yields the protein CASRQPGHEKLFF. V usage is TRBV27 and J usage is TRBJ1-4, with TRBD1 as a possible D gene (6 bases). The CDR3 is 13 residues long. Trimming left V 6 bases short and J 8 bases short, with 13 bases between. Germline loops: CDR1 MNHEY, CDR2 SMNVEV (reference sequence).

The chain carries TRBV11-2 and TRBJ2-7; no firm D call. Trimming took off 8 bases at V and 4 bases at J, with 18 bases between the two ends. The CDR3 has 14 amino acids. Germline V gene data show CDR1 as SGHAT and CDR2 as FQNNGV. CDR3 loop: CASGKGVLLYEQYF. The DNA of the CDR3 is TGTGCCAGCGGAAAGGGTGTCCTCCTATACGAGCAGTACTTC.

This clone has only one observation. The chain employs TRBV9 and TRBJ2-4, with 13 bases identical to TRBD2. V was clipped by 3 bases and J by 4 bases; unmatched bases: 7. In germline, CDR1 is SGDLS, CDR2 YYNGEE. CDR3 size: 17 residues. The CDR3 region is CASSGRTSGSWKNIQYF. The CDR3 nucleotides are TGTGCCAGCAGCGGGAGGACTAGCGGGAGTTGGAAAAACATTCAGTACTTC.

Details on this clone: Other nucleotide sequences from this sample produce the same CDR3. The chain couples TRBV18 to TRBJ2-5; a possible D gene is TRBD2 (6 bases). The V gene's germline CDR1 is KGHSH and CDR2 LQKENI. Trimming cost V 2 bases and J 5 bases, with 12 bases left between them. The CDR3 has 14 residues. The CDR3 loop is CASSPKGGGETQYF. CDR3 in DNA: TGTGCCAGCTCACCAAAGGGTGGAGGGGAGACCCAGTACTTC.

Concerning this clone: At one end, the junction sequence differs from germline, possibly due to a read error. J is TRBJ2-3 and V is TRBV18; TRBD2 matches at 11 bases. Per the germline V gene, CDR1 is KGHSH and CDR2 is LQKENI. CDR3 length: 16 amino acids. The CDR3 bases are TGTGCCAGCTCTCCACCAACTAGCGGGAGAACAGATACGCAGTATTTT. It specifies CASSPPTSGRTDTQYF.

This chain connects TRBV6-4 to TRBJ2-2; no definite D call. Germline CDR1 is MRHNA and CDR2 is SNTAGT. The CDR3 spans 14 residues. V dropped 2 bases and J dropped 6 bases, with 10 bases sitting between them. CDR3 DNA sequence: TGTGCCAGCAGTGACGGGGTGGCCCCCGGGGAGCTGTTTTTT. Translating gives CASSDGVAPGELFF.

The chain employs TRBV18 and TRBJ2-2; weak D call: TRBD1 (5 bases). The CDR3 spans 13 residues. The germline V and J ends were trimmed by 3 bases and 5 bases, with 7 bases remaining between them. Per germline, CDR1 KGHSH and CDR2 LQKENI. The CDR3 spells CASSPTETGELFF. The CDR3 DNA reads as TGTGCCAGCTCACCGACAGAAACCGGGGAGCTGTTTTTT.

The chain recombines TRBV19 with TRBJ1-5, with D possibly TRBD1 on 6 matching bases. This CDR3 spans 14 amino acids. V was clipped by 2 bases and J by 6 bases, with 11 bases between them. CDR1 LNHDA and CDR2 SQIVND come from the germline V gene (reference sequence). CDR3 in DNA: TGTGCCAGTAGTATACCGGGGGGCGGTCAGCCCCAGCATTTT. This gives the protein CASSIPGGGQPQHF.

The rearrangement links TRBV28 to TRBJ2-5; TRBD2 aligns across 8 bases. From germline, CDR1 is MDHEN and CDR2 SYDVKM. J lost 6 bases, V lost 7 bases, and 10 bases had no gene match. The CDR3 covers 14 residues. This chain's CDR3 is CASTSGYRRKTQYF. The CDR3 DNA reads TGTGCCAGCACTAGCGGGTACCGGCGGAAGACCCAGTACTTC.

The chain carries TRBV19 and TRBJ2-4, with unresolved D. CDR1 and CDR2 from the germline V gene are LNHDA and SQIVND (reference sequence). Trimming pared 6 bases from V and 2 bases from J, leaving 11 bases between. This CDR3 is built from 14 residues. The CDR3 spells CASSEQITKNIQYF. The DNA for the CDR3 is TGTGCCAGTAGCGAACAGATCACCAAAAACATTCAGTACTTC. Full variable domain (remainder filled in from reference TRBV19 and TRBJ2-4): DGGITQSPKYLFRKEGQNVTLSCEQNLNHDAMYWYRQDPGQGLRLIYYSQIVNDFQKGDIAEGYSVSREKKESFPLTVTSAQKNPTAFYLCASSEQITKNIQYFGAGTRLSVL.

This chain uses TRBV28 with TRBJ2-7; 12 nucleotides line up with TRBD2. With 1 base clipped from V and 1 base from J, the junction kept 5 bases outside the gene matches. Germline CDR1 and CDR2: MDHEN and SYDVKM. CDR3 size: 17 residues. The CDR3 nucleotides read TGTGCCAGCAGTTTATTGGCTAGCGGGAGGGGATCCTACGAGCAGTACTTC. This translates into CASSLLASGRGSYEQYF. Full variable domain (outside the CDR3, taken from reference TRBV28 and TRBJ2-7): DVKVTQSSRYLVKRTGEKVFLECVQDMDHENMFWYRQDPGLGLRLIYFSYDVKMKEKGDIPEGYSVSREKKERFSLILESASTNQTSMYLCASSLLASGRGSYEQYFGPGTRLTVT.

The chain links TRBV29-1 to TRBJ2-3, with TRBD1 identical over 7 bases. This CDR3 comprises 12 residues. Germline V gives CDR1 SQVTM, CDR2 ANQGSEA. V trimming: 4 bases; J trimming: 6 bases; junction bases outside the gene matches: 4. As DNA, the CDR3 is TGCAGCGTTGTAGGGGGCAAGGATACGCAGTATTTT. Protein: CSVVGGKDTQYF.

V gene TRBV10-2 combines with J gene TRBJ2-4; 9 bases fit TRBD1. The CDR3 length is 17 residues. The V and J ends lost 5 bases and 3 bases, in that order; junction bases with no gene match: 11. Germline lookup yields CDR1 WSHSY and CDR2 SAAADI. The CDR3 loop is CASSPTGGSQNKNIQYF. DNA of the CDR3: TGCGCCAGCAGTCCAACAGGGGGCTCCCAGAACAAAAACATTCAGTACTTC.

Only one count was recorded for this clone. The chain employs TRBV10-1 and TRBJ1-1, with D perhaps matching TRBD1 (5 bases). This CDR3 region has 15 residues. CDR1 is WNHNN, CDR2 SYGVQD, per germline (reference sequence). Between the trimmed V and J ends, which lost 6 bases and 5 bases, there was a span of 19 bases. The DNA for the CDR3 is TGCGCCAGCAGGAAGACAGTCCTCCCGGGGACTGAAGCTTTCTTT. Protein sequence: CASRKTVLPGTEAFF.

The rearrangement links TRBV28 to TRBJ1-6; no clear D gene. The V end was cut by 3 bases, the J end by 0 bases, with 9 bases between. The CDR3 extends over 16 amino acids. CDR1 is MDHEN, CDR2 SYDVKM, per germline. The CDR3 reads CASSLARSSYNSPLHF. CDR3 bases: TGTGCCAGCAGTTTGGCGCGTAGCTCCTATAATTCACCCCTCCACTTT.

This chain connects TRBV11-2 to TRBJ2-5, with D unresolved. V was pared by 5 bases and J by 5 bases, with 12 bases between. The CDR3 consists of 13 residues. Germline values: CDR1 SGHAT, CDR2 FQNNGV. The CDR3 coding sequence is TGTGCCAGCAGCAGACATCTGGGGGAGACCCAGTACTTC. It codes for CASSRHLGETQYF.

The rearrangement links TRBV7-9 to TRBJ2-7, with D perhaps TRBD1 or TRBD2 (5 bases each). The length of the CDR3 is 13 residues. V dropped 7 bases and J dropped 7 bases, with 17 bases sitting between them. From germline, CDR1 is SEHNR and CDR2 FQNEAQ (reference sequence). The CDR3 coding sequence is TGTGCCAGCATGGGCAGGGACCCTCGGGAGCAGTACTTC. It yields the protein CASMGRDPREQYF.

The J gene is TRBJ2-3, the V gene TRBV30; 14 bases are a match to TRBD2. Germline trimming cut 7 bases from V and 5 bases from J; bases unmatched to any gene: 5. The CDR3 consists of 14 residues. Germline CDR1 and CDR2: GTSNPN and SVGIG (reference sequence). CDR3 bases: TGTGCCTCCGGGACTAGCGGGAGAAGAGATACGCAGTATTTT. This translates into CASGTSGRRDTQYF.

The chain carries TRBV6-4 and TRBJ2-2; D possibly corresponds to TRBD1 (5 bases). This CDR3 spans 14 amino acids. Looked up from germline, CDR1 is MRHNA and CDR2 is SNTAGT. Trimming took 4 bases from V and 3 from J, leaving 9 bases between them. The CDR3 coding sequence is TGTGCCAGCAGTGTTATGACAGACACCGGGGAGCTGTTTTTT. Protein sequence: CASSVMTDTGELFF.

This clone is a singleton in its sample. This chain connects TRBV4-1 to TRBJ1-2; the match to TRBD1 covers 9 bases. Germline values: CDR1 MGHRA, CDR2 YSYEKL. The V and J ends lost 2 bases and 6 bases, in that order; junction bases with no gene match: 7. CDR3 length: 15 residues. The chain's CDR3 is CASSQILRDRDGYTF. The CDR3 coding sequence is TGCGCCAGCAGCCAAATTTTAAGGGACAGGGATGGCTACACCTTC.

The chain employs TRBV6-5 and TRBJ1-2; possibly TRBD1 for D (6 bases). The germline CDR1 and CDR2 sequences are MNHEY and SVGAGI. The CDR3 has 12 amino acids. V was cut by 4 bases and J by 4 bases, with 7 bases left in between. This CDR3 reads CASSFRGYGYTF. The CDR3 nucleotides read TGTGCCAGCAGTTTCAGGGGCTATGGCTACACCTTC.

The chain couples TRBV5-1 to TRBJ2-7; 10 bases agree with TRBD2. Germline CDR1 and CDR2: SGHRS and YFSETQ. This CDR3 spans 14 amino acids. Trimming cost V 4 bases and J 5 bases; bases outside gene matches: 6. The CDR3 protein is CASSRSGGADEQYF. As DNA, the CDR3 is TGCGCCAGCAGCAGGAGCGGGGGGGCAGACGAGCAGTACTTC.

This sequence joins TRBV30 and TRBJ2-1; D is unclear. With 5 bases removed from V and 10 bases from J, the gap between germline ends came to 18 bases. The CDR3 is made up of 13 amino acids. CDR1 and CDR2 from the germline V gene are GTSNPN and SVGIG (reference sequence). The DNA for the CDR3 is TGTGCCTGGGGAGCCCAGCAGGCAAGAGAGCAGTTCTTC. Protein: CAWGAQQAREQFF.

The chain has TRBV5-1 and TRBJ1-2; D is possibly TRBD1 (5 bases). Trimming left V 4 bases short and J 4 bases short, with 11 bases between. The CDR3 totals 13 residues. In germline, CDR1 is SGHRS, CDR2 YFSETQ. The CDR3 DNA reads as TGCGCCAGCAGCGCCGGGACTTCCTATGGCTACACCTTC. Its protein product is CASSAGTSYGYTF.

The chain employs TRBV9 and TRBJ2-2; D uncertain. In germline, CDR1 is SGDLS, CDR2 YYNGEE. The CDR3 consists of 13 residues. V lost 4 bases and J lost 4, with 8 bases in between. CDR3 sequence (DNA): TGTGCCAGCAGCACCAGTTCCACCGGGGAGCTGTTTTTT. Encoded protein: CASSTSSTGELFF.

The genes are TRBV28 and TRBJ2-2, with D possibly TRBD1 on 6 matching bases. CDR1 and CDR2 (germline): MDHEN, SYDVKM. Trimming left V 6 bases short and J 3 bases short, with 17 bases between. CDR3 size: 16 residues. CDR3 DNA sequence: TGTGCCAGCAGGGGGGCAGGGAGTACCCACACCGGGGAGCTGTTTTTT. Protein sequence: CASRGAGSTHTGELFF. The entire variable domain, with the rest obtained from reference TRBV28 and TRBJ2-2, is as follows: DVKVTQSSRYLVKRTGEKVFLECVQDMDHENMFWYRQDPGLGLRLIYFSYDVKMKEKGDIPEGYSVSREKKERFSLILESASTNQTSMYLCASRGAGSTHTGELFFGEGSRLTVL.

A remark on this clone: One end of the junction fails to match germline, which may point to a read error. The V call is TRBV7-7, the J call TRBJ2-1; D is unresolved. This CDR3 contains 15 residues. Germline loops: CDR1 SSHAT, CDR2 FNYEAQ (reference sequence). DNA of the CDR3: TGTGCTAGCAGCTTAGAAGGCAGTTCCTACAATGAGCAGTTCTTC. It translates to CASSLEGSSYNEQFF.

This clone was recorded only once. The chain carries TRBV18 and TRBJ2-7, with TRBD2 identical over 9 bases. The germline gives CDR1 KGHSH, CDR2 LQKENI. The trim removed 0 bases at V and 1 base at J, leaving 7 bases unmatched. The CDR3 is 17 residues long. CDR3 loop: CASSPPGSGSRSYEQYF. DNA for the CDR3: TGTGCCAGCTCACCACCGGGTAGCGGGAGTCGTTCCTACGAGCAGTACTTC.

This chain uses TRBV9 with TRBJ2-7, with 10 bases that match TRBD2. The CDR3 covers 16 residues. Germline V gene data show CDR1 as SGDLS and CDR2 as YYNGEE. V lost 0 bases and J lost 6; bases outside the gene matches: 9. In nucleotides, the CDR3 is TGTGCCAGCAGCGTAGGAGCTAGCGGGAGTGGTTCCGAGCAGTACTTC. Translated, it gives CASSVGASGSGSEQYF. Variable domain in full (rest from reference TRBV9 and TRBJ2-7): DSGVTQTPKHLITATGQRVTLRCSPRSGDLSVYWYQQSLDQGLQFLIQYYNGEERAKGNILERFSAQQFPDLHSELNLSSLELGDSALYFCASSVGASGSGSEQYFGPGTRLTVT.

The chain employs TRBV28 and TRBJ1-5; no firm D call. The germline CDR1 and CDR2 sequences are MDHEN and SYDVKM. CDR3 length equals 17 residues. Trimming pared 2 bases from V and 2 bases from J, leaving 16 bases between. The CDR3: CASSLPPAQAGNQPQHF. For the CDR3, the DNA is TGTGCCAGCAGTTTACCCCCCGCCCAGGCAGGCAATCAGCCCCAGCATTTT. The variable domain in full, completed from reference TRBV28 and TRBJ1-5, reads DVKVTQSSRYLVKRTGEKVFLECVQDMDHENMFWYRQDPGLGLRLIYFSYDVKMKEKGDIPEGYSVSREKKERFSLILESASTNQTSMYLCASSLPPAQAGNQPQHFGDGTRLSIL.

The chain employs TRBV9 and TRBJ2-1, with D perhaps TRBD1 (5 bases). From germline, CDR1 is SGDLS and CDR2 YYNGEE. V was clipped by 0 bases and J by 8 bases, with 15 bases between them. This CDR3 region has 15 residues. As DNA, the CDR3 is TGTGCCAGCAGCGTAGCTAGGGGATCGGGCTATGAGCAGTTCTTC. This sequence encodes CASSVARGSGYEQFF.

The chain links TRBV15 to TRBJ1-6; the match to TRBD1 covers 7 bases. V dropped 3 bases and J dropped 6; count of bases not matched to a gene: 2. CDR3 size: 14 residues. CDR1 is LNHNV, CDR2 YYDKDF, per germline (reference sequence). This CDR3 reads CATSRGTANSPLHF. The CDR3 DNA follows: TGTGCCACCAGCAGGGGGACAGCTAATTCACCCCTCCACTTT.